The entry that follows covers one T cell receptor (beta chain) sequence. Its cognate antigen is unknown. The data were obtained in a study of cytomegalovirus exposure and HLA in healthy donors. The trim removed 8 bases at V and 7 bases at J, leaving 15 bases unmatched. The CDR3 loop spans 15 amino acids. Germline V CDR1 and CDR2: MNHEY, SMNVEV (reference sequence). The PCR had 60 Vbeta and 13 Jbeta primers. Assay: immunoSEQ multiplex PCR; the TCRdb copy retains only in-frame clones and omits some. The sample has about 180,000 clones; roughly 78% are singletons. Study-level results: Listed as cytomegalovirus-associated were 150 to 200 TCR beta chains. In a later analysis, TCR beta V- and J-gene trimming showed a link to a missense DCLRE1C variant.

Sample: PBMCs. This clonotype was sampled from a woman in her forties or fifties in good health and CMV-seropositive. The chain couples TRBV27 to TRBJ2-7; TRBD1 aligns across 9 bases. The CDR3 protein is CASRNSGQGREEQYF. For the CDR3, the DNA is TGTGCCAGCCGCAACTCGGGACAGGGTCGTGAGGAGCAGTACTTC.